The TCR beta chain under discussion was sequenced for a study of CD8+CD57+ T cells in acquired aplastic anemia. Study overall: Roughly 3.2 ug was the average amount of DNA from sorted CD4+ and CD8+ cells.

Germline V CDR1 and CDR2: SGHRS, YFSETQ. Trimming took off 4 bases at V and 12 bases at J, with 17 bases between the two ends. CDR3 size: 13 residues. General study findings and limits: Between the patient and control groups, CD8+ Simpson's diversity did not differ significantly.

Sequenced patients had shown CD8+CD57+ cell expansion by flow cytometry. With respect to this clonotype: Its target is unknown.

Genomic DNA constituted the template upon which TCR beta VDJ and CDR3 profiling was performed. TCRdb reprocessed the reads via MiXCR and lists one record per CDR3 protein. The data show roughly 250,000 distinct CDR3 sequences, roughly 80% seen once. Sequenced sample: sorted CD4+, CD8+, or CD8+CD57+ T cells (not recorded which) from PBMCs. The sequence derives from a human donor with aplastic anemia. The rearrangement links TRBV5-1 to TRBJ1-3; D call uncertain. The CDR3 sequence: CASSVFSKNHIYF. CDR3 sequence (DNA): TGCGCCAGCAGCGTGTTCTCGAAAAACCACATATATTTT. The whole variable domain, filled in from reference TRBV5-1 and TRBJ1-3, reads KAGVTQTPRYLIKTRGQQVTLSCSPISGHRSVSWYQQTPGQGLQFLFEYFSETQRNKGNFPGRFSGRQFSNSRSEMNVSTLELGDSALYLCASSVFSKNHIYFGEGSWLTVV.